A single sample gave rise to the 9 T cell receptor beta chains below, sequenced in a study of T cells in localized non-small cell lung cancer. Produced via immunoSEQ multiplex PCR; TCRdb's table is partial and in-frame only. The data hold roughly 33,000 clones, with roughly 86% observed a single time. The sample was peripheral blood, taken before any cancer treatment. The receptors stem from a woman aged 40-75 years with stage I lung adenocarcinoma.

The chain employs TRBV5-6 and TRBJ1-1; TRBD1 is a possible D gene (5 bases). The CDR3 sequence is 15 residues long. Germline CDR1 SGHDT, CDR2 YYEEEE. Trimming stripped 3 bases from V and 3 bases from J, with 15 bases between. CDR3 in amino acids: CASSWGTVGDTEAFF. In DNA, the CDR3 is TGTGCCAGCAGCTGGGGGACGGTGGGCGACACTGAAGCTTTCTTT.

This clone showed up just once. The chain links TRBV6-5 to TRBJ2-7, with D uncertain. Trimming removed 1 base from V and 1 base from J, with 8 bases in between. Germline loops: CDR1 MNHEY, CDR2 SVGAGI. The CDR3 loop spans 14 amino acids. The CDR3 nucleotides read TGTGCCAGCAGTTACTATTCCAGTTCCTACGAGCAGTACTTC. Residues: CASSYYSSSYEQYF.

The CDR3 spells CASSLGDGDQPQHF. CDR3 DNA: TGCGCCAGCAGCTTGGGGGACGGTGATCAGCCCCAGCATTTT. V is TRBV5-1 and J is TRBJ1-5, with a weak D call TRBD1 (5 bases). Trimming pared 0 bases from V and 5 bases from J, leaving 9 bases between. The germline gives CDR1 SGHRS, CDR2 YFSETQ. CDR3 length: 14 residues.

This clone was detected a few times. The J gene is TRBJ1-2, the V gene TRBV7-8; D is possibly TRBD1 (5 bases). Germline assignment: CDR1 SGHVS and CDR2 FQNEAQ. The CDR3 runs to 15 residues. Trimming cost V 3 bases and J 8 bases, with 19 bases left between them. The CDR3 spells CASSLNSRTTRGYTF. CDR3 nucleotides: TGTGCCAGCAGCTTGAATAGCCGGACAACAAGAGGCTACACCTTC.

The chain links TRBV28 to TRBJ1-1; possibly TRBD1 for D (6 bases). The CDR3 is 17 residues long. The ends were cut back, 7 bases at V and 0 bases at J, with 21 bases in the middle. Per germline, CDR1 MDHEN and CDR2 SYDVKM. The CDR3 nucleotides are TGTGCCAGCATCAATAGGGGGGGCAGGGGACTGAACACTGAAGCTTTCTTT. Amino acid sequence: CASINRGGRGLNTEAFF.

This chain links TRBV4-3 with TRBJ1-3; D not certain. The CDR3 is 13 amino acids. V lost 0 bases and J 3 bases, leaving 3 bases between the germline ends. The V gene's germline CDR1 is LGHNA and CDR2 YSLEER. CDR3 protein: CASSQEDGNTIYF. The CDR3 nucleotides read TGCGCCAGCAGCCAAGAAGATGGAAACACCATATATTTT.

The chain is built from TRBV7-9 and TRBJ1-2; D is unresolved. Trimming removed 7 bases from V and 6 bases from J, with 18 bases in between. Germline CDR1 is SEHNR and CDR2 is FQNEAQ (reference sequence). The CDR3 runs to 14 residues. CDR3 bases: TGTGCCAGCACCTCCCCATTGAGCGCAAATGGCTACACCTTC. Encoded protein: CASTSPLSANGYTF.

The chain employs TRBV19 and TRBJ1-5, with 10 positions matching TRBD1. V was pared by 5 bases and J by 4 bases, with 8 bases of the junction left unmatched. Germline loops: CDR1 LNHDA, CDR2 SQIVND (reference sequence). This CDR3 has 16 amino acids. CDR3 protein: CASSASGTGDNQPQHF. As DNA, the CDR3 is TGTGCCAGTAGTGCCTCCGGGACAGGGGATAATCAGCCCCAGCATTTT.

This clone was observed a few times. This rearrangement joins TRBV19 to TRBJ2-3; TRBD2 agrees at 11 bases. The junction had 5 bases not matched to a gene; V was cut back by 4 bases and J by 8 bases. Germline V gene data show CDR1 as LNHDA and CDR2 as SQIVND (reference sequence). This CDR3 has 14 residues. DNA of the CDR3: TGTGCCAGTAGTAGTACTAGCGGGGGAGTTACGCAGTATTTT. This encodes CASSSTSGGVTQYF. The full variable domain, with the rest looked up from reference TRBV19 and TRBJ2-3, is DGGITQSPKYLFRKEGQNVTLSCEQNLNHDAMYWYRQDPGQGLRLIYYSQIVNDFQKGDIAEGYSVSREKKESFPLTVTSAQKNPTAFYLCASSSTSGGVTQYFGPGTRLTVL.